Sequencing of this TCR beta chain was carried out in a study of vaccination and CD4 T cells after COVID-19 (dated by TCRdb to the early 2020s). For the wider study: Convalescent patients had a positive SARS-CoV-2 result on nasal swab PCR, and of these patients, under ten had mild disease and one had severe disease. In control cultures, a CEFX viral epitope pool was used as positive control, an HIV-1 Nef peptide pool was used as negative control, or no peptide was added. The convalescent cohort comprised six males and four females, including two Hispanic individuals, seven Caucasians, two Asians and one multiracial person. The cultures were stimulated with overlapping spike peptide pools from SARS-CoV-2 and from the common cold coronaviruses HCoV-NL63, HCoV-OC43 and HCoV-229E. Post-COVID blood samples from convalescent patients were collected a median of roughly 100 days after diagnosis, with a range of about 35 to 161 days. Participants got two doses of the Pfizer-BioNTech BNT162b2 vaccine (n=8) or two doses of the Moderna mRNA-1273 vaccine (n=2). The spike-specific CD4+ TCR repertoire was compared before and after mRNA vaccination in 10 COVID-19 convalescent patients and a handful of infection-naive healthy vaccine recipients. The time from the second vaccine dose to post-vaccine blood sampling had a median of roughly 70 days and ranged from about 14 to 250 days.

The label giving this sample's treatment or condition can be read as: roughly 10-day PBMC culture with coronavirus spike peptide pools or control peptides (ViraFEST assay). The study used the ViraFEST assay, which expanded antigen-specific T cells with peptide pools and then identified expanded clonotypes by TCR sequencing. The positive SARS-CoV-2 PCR tests of the convalescent patients were dated from March to December 2020, before the Alpha, Beta and Delta variants emerged in the United States. Each well held 1.5 million to 2.5 million PBMCs cultured with roughly 10 ug/ml peptide pools in IMDM containing around 5% human AB serum and 9 to 10 IU/ml IL-2. Half of the culture medium was replaced with fresh IL-2-containing medium on days 3 and 7. Once the cells had been in culture for roughly 10 days, the EasySep CD4+ T cell isolation kit was used to isolate CD4+ T cells by negative selection. Ficoll-Paque Plus gradient centrifugation was used to isolate PBMCs from whole blood, and the isolated PBMCs were then either used fresh or cryopreserved at -140C. Triplicate wells were generally used for each culture condition.

Results and caveats for the whole study, not just this receptor: The median number of SARS-CoV-2-reactive clonotypes rose from 20 to 25 after infection to some 37 after vaccination, but the change was not significant. In convalescent patients, nearly all vaccine-specific clones (304 of 307) were found to be mono-reactive for SARS-CoV-2 spike rather than cross-reactive with common cold coronaviruses. Relatively few convalescent patients were included in the study, and early timepoints after natural infection were not analyzed. Among convalescent patients, a median about 86% of the SARS-CoV-2-reactive clones seen after vaccination appeared only after vaccination, which suggests priming specific to the vaccine.

The library was prepared using PCR. DNA from cultured CD4+ T cells was subjected to TCR sequencing with the Oncomine TCR Beta short-read assay at the Johns Hopkins FTIC core. The QIAamp micro DNA kit was used to extract genomic DNA from the cultured CD4+ T cells. Oncomine TCR Beta libraries made from cultured CD4+ T cells were pooled using unique dual indexes and sequenced on an Illumina iSeq 100. Per the authors' processing: Non-productive sequences were removed, and CDR3s not starting with C, not ending with F or W, or shorter than 7 amino acids were discarded. Antigen-specific clonotypes were identified with the MANAFEST web application by comparing peptide-stimulated wells with reference and other culture wells. For a clone to be called positive, the clone needed an FDR below 0.05, an odds ratio above 5, and a productive frequency above 0.1% in at least two of three replicate wells. Cross-reactive clonotypes were defined as significantly expanded in both SARS-CoV-2 spike wells and at least one common cold coronavirus spike condition. Using R version 3.6.1, CDR3 homology was evaluated through Levenshtein distances (stringdist) along with unrooted phylogenetic trees (ape). The public reads were quality trimmed at Q25 with fastp and then assembled into clones with MiXCR by TCRdb, keeping productive beta chains. When rows share a CDR3 protein, they turn into one entry using the most common DNA and genes. TCRdb's processing, not the authors' own work, is the source of the V and J calls. This sample is represented by some 14,000 distinct CDR3 sequences; 40% of them were singletons. The ten largest clones take up over 9.5% of the sample.

CDR1 MGHRA and CDR2 YSYEKL were looked up in the germline V gene. The junction carries 8 bases between V and J, which are trimmed by 1 base and 13 bases respectively. From its cysteine to its phenylalanine, the CDR3 spans 12 amino acids. Only the CDR3 region is kept as DNA, spanning 36 bases read in frame from base 1. This clonotype was seen more than once but under ten times. The clone's antigen remains unknown. Base qualities are not at hand, and no much larger clone is one base apart. Sequenced input: CD4+ T cells from blood, cultured in vitro. This receptor was taken from a human donor who had recovered from COVID-19. Recombination connected TRBV4-1 to TRBJ1-6; the D gene remains uncertain. The CDR3: CASSQGIWPLHF. The DNA sequence is given as TGCGCCAGCAGCCAAGGGATCTGGCCCCTCCACTTT.